This T cell receptor beta chain was obtained from a study of blood T cells in healthy people across ages. Trimming took 10 bases from V and 0 from J, leaving 11 bases between them. This CDR3 is 13 amino acids long. Germline loops: CDR1 MNHEY, CDR2 SVGAGI. Then a second PCR, running roughly 7 to 11 cycles, was carried out with a sample-barcoded 5' primer and a J-beta primer mix. TCRdb used MiXCR to reprocess the 5' RACE reads, holding one entry per CDR3 protein. The sample lists more than 550,000 distinct CDR3 sequences, over 20% occurring once. V usage is TRBV6-5 and J usage is TRBJ2-3, with no clear D. The receptor comes from a man between 65 and 80 years old in good health. Source material: blood. CDR3 sequence: CATMGTSTDTQYF. DNA for the CDR3: TGTGCCACCATGGGTACTAGCACAGATACGCAGTATTTT.